The 20 T cell receptor beta chains below come from one sample, sequenced in a study of T cells in Graves' hyperthyroidism and ophthalmopathy. TCR beta CDR3 sequences were amplified from RNA transcripts. The HTBI set primed first-round TCR CDR3 RT-PCR. Via MiXCR, TCRdb re-called the multiplex PCR reads, giving one row per CDR3 protein. The data contain 300,000 to 450,000 distinct CDR3 sequences, around 25% of them seen just once; the ten biggest clones take up 70% to 75%. The sample comprised blood. The receptors originated from a man in his fifties or sixties with Graves' hyperthyroidism.

This clonotype was recorded at least ten times. This sequence joins TRBV20-1 and TRBJ2-2, with D uncertain. Trimming removed 0 bases from V and 0 bases from J, with 8 bases in between. Germline V gives CDR1 DFQATT, CDR2 SNEGSKA (reference sequence). The CDR3 covers 15 residues. Here the CDR3 reads CSARDGASNTGELFF. The DNA of the CDR3 is TGCAGTGCTAGAGATGGTGCGTCGAACACCGGGGAGCTGTTTTTT.

The sample holds a few counts of this clonotype. V and J are TRBV9 and TRBJ2-7; 7 bases are shared with TRBD2. From germline, CDR1 is SGDLS and CDR2 YYNGEE. The CDR3 covers 13 residues. V shed 0 bases, J shed 7 bases, and the junction held 4 bases outside the gene matches. CDR3 nucleotide sequence: TGTGCCAGCAGCGTAGTCGCAGCGGGGGAGCAGTACTTC. The encoded protein is CASSVVAAGEQYF.

This clonotype was observed many times. The chain joins TRBV5-5 to TRBJ1-2; a weak D match, TRBD1 (6 bases). In germline, CDR1 is SGHKS, CDR2 YYEKEE (reference sequence). Trimming shortened V by 5 bases and J by 0 bases, and 14 bases separated the two germline ends. The CDR3 sequence is 15 residues long. The CDR3, as DNA: TGTGCCAGCAGATACCGGGACAACGCTAACTATGGCTACACCTTC. This sequence encodes CASRYRDNANYGYTF.

CDR3 nucleotide sequence: TGTGCCAGTAGTCCTTCCGCCGTGAGAGTCACCGAGCAGTACTTC. As protein: CASSPSAVRVTEQYF. The V call is TRBV19, the J call TRBJ2-7; D unclear. The CDR3 has 15 amino acids. Trimming took off 5 bases at V and 6 bases at J, with 20 bases between the two ends. CDR1 LNHDA and CDR2 SQIVND come from the germline V gene (reference sequence).

This chain joins TRBV7-9 and TRBJ2-5; D gene ambiguous. The ends were cut back, 2 bases at V and 3 bases at J, with 7 bases in the middle. Per the germline V gene, CDR1 is SEHNR and CDR2 is FQNEAQ (reference sequence). The CDR3 has 13 residues. CDR3 sequence reads: CASSLNSEETQYF. In nucleotides, the CDR3 is TGTGCCAGCAGCTTAAATAGTGAAGAGACCCAGTACTTC.

Of note for this clonotype: A much larger clone differs from this one at a single base, so this may be a read error. V and J are TRBV7-3 and TRBJ2-3, with D unresolved. Germline CDR1 reads SGHTA; CDR2 reads FQGTGA. The length of the CDR3 is 11 residues. This CDR3 is CVSSTEYTQYF. The CDR3 DNA reads TGTGTCAGCAGCACCGAGTATACGCAGTATTTT.

The genes are TRBV27 and TRBJ2-7, with no clear D. The CDR3 has 14 residues. Germline V gene sequence: CDR1 MNHEY, CDR2 SMNVEV (reference sequence). Trimming shortened V by 3 bases and J by 0 bases, and 9 bases separated the two germline ends. CDR3 sequence reads: CASSFFDTSYEQYF. The CDR3 bases are TGTGCCAGCAGTTTTTTCGACACCTCCTACGAGCAGTACTTC.

The chain employs TRBV7-3 and TRBJ1-1; D gene uncertain. V was trimmed by 1 base and J by 8 bases, leaving 11 bases between them. CDR3 length: 13 amino acids. CDR1 and CDR2 (germline): SGHTA, FQGTGA. The CDR3 region has the DNA TGTGCCAGCAGCTTAATGGCTCAGGCGGAAGCTTTCTTT. Translating gives CASSLMAQAEAFF.

This clonotype has only one observation. V is TRBV12-3 or TRBV12-4 and J is TRBJ2-5; TRBD2 agrees at 10 bases. Trimming at V came to 6 bases and at J to 10 bases, leaving 5 bases not matched to a gene. The CDR3 is made up of 12 amino acids. CDR3 region: CASSLSGRSQYF. CDR3 sequence (DNA): TGTGCCAGCAGCCTTAGCGGGAGGAGCCAGTACTTC.

This clonotype has a handful of counts. J is TRBJ2-3 and V is TRBV6-1; D remains unclear. Per the germline V gene, CDR1 is MNHNS and CDR2 is SASEGT. V lost 5 bases and J 6 bases, leaving 21 bases between the germline ends. The CDR3 loop spans 16 amino acids. The CDR3 reads CASSYSPHPPRDTQYF. DNA for the CDR3: TGTGCCAGCAGTTATTCCCCTCACCCCCCACGGGATACGCAGTATTTT.

This clonotype was detected many times. The rearrangement joins TRBV7-9 to TRBJ1-1; 7 bases are a match to TRBD1. V lost 5 bases and J lost 3; bases outside the gene matches: 6. Germline V gene data show CDR1 as SEHNR and CDR2 as FQNEAQ (reference sequence). The CDR3 spans 14 residues. Here the CDR3 reads CASSKTGWDTEAFF. CDR3 sequence (DNA): TGTGCCAGCAGCAAGACAGGGTGGGACACTGAAGCTTTCTTT. The variable domain in full, completed from reference TRBV7-9 and TRBJ1-1, reads DTGVSQNPRHKITKRGQNVTFRCDPISEHNRLYWYRQTLGQGPEFLTYFQNEAQLEKSRLLSDRFSAERPKGSFSTLEIQRTEQGDSAMYLCASSKTGWDTEAFFGQGTRLTVV.

The sample holds a few counts of this clonotype. V is TRBV29-1 and J is TRBJ2-7, with TRBD1 identical over 9 bases. This CDR3 comprises 12 residues. Trimming removed 6 bases from V and 2 bases from J; junction bases left unmatched: 2. Germline assignment: CDR1 SQVTM and CDR2 ANQGSEA. CDR3 nucleotide sequence: TGCAGCGTGGGACAGGGAGCCTACGAGCAGTACTTC. Its translation: CSVGQGAYEQYF.

This clonotype showed up many times. V and J are TRBV3-1 and TRBJ2-3; D is possibly TRBD2 (5 bases). The V gene lost 1 base and the J gene lost 0 bases, with 11 bases spanning the gap. The CDR3 sequence is 16 residues long. Germline V gene sequence: CDR1 LGHDT, CDR2 YNNKEL (reference sequence). DNA for the CDR3: TGTGCCAGCAGCCAAGGGTGGCCGGGGAGCACAGATACGCAGTATTTT. It encodes CASSQGWPGSTDTQYF.

V gene TRBV11-2 combines with J gene TRBJ2-3; 10 nucleotides line up with TRBD2. The CDR3 is 17 amino acids. Per the germline V gene, CDR1 is SGHAT and CDR2 is FQNNGV. V gave up 6 bases and J gave up 4 bases; unmatched junction bases: 13. CDR3: CASRPPSGTSESDTQYF. The CDR3 DNA sequence: TGTGCCAGCAGGCCCCCCTCCGGGACTAGCGAATCAGATACGCAGTATTTT. Full variable domain (missing parts from reference TRBV11-2 and TRBJ2-3): EAGVAQSPRYKIIEKRQSVAFWCNPISGHATLYWYQQILGQGPKLLIQFQNNGVVDDSQLPKDRFSAERLKGVDSTLKIQPAKLEDSAVYLCASRPPSGTSESDTQYFGPGTRLTVL.

The rearrangement links TRBV30 to TRBJ1-2; TRBD1 is a possible D gene (6 bases). This CDR3 is built from 12 residues. The ends were cut back, 0 bases at V and 6 bases at J, with 8 bases in the middle. Germline CDR1 and CDR2: GTSNPN and SVGIG (reference sequence). The CDR3 loop reads CAWSVGTNGYTF. Written as DNA, the CDR3 is TGTGCCTGGAGTGTAGGGACAAATGGCTACACCTTC.

In its sample, this clonotype was seen a few times. The rearrangement links TRBV4-1 to TRBJ2-7; possible D gene TRBD2, 6 bases. V lost 3 bases and J lost 3, with 15 bases in between. The length of the CDR3 is 15 residues. Germline lookup yields CDR1 MGHRA and CDR2 YSYEKL. The CDR3 spells CASSQAPGLFYEQYF. CDR3 nucleotides: TGCGCCAGCAGCCAGGCCCCGGGACTCTTCTACGAGCAGTACTTC.

The CDR3 here is CASGQGFNEQFF. DNA for the CDR3: TGTGCCAGTGGACAGGGGTTCAATGAGCAGTTCTTC. The chain joins TRBV9 to TRBJ2-1; 9 bases fit TRBD1. V lost 8 bases and J lost 6; bases outside the gene matches: 3. Germline loops: CDR1 SGDLS, CDR2 YYNGEE. This CDR3 is built from 12 residues.

This clonotype has only a few counts. The rearrangement uses TRBV15 and TRBJ2-5, with D maybe TRBD2 (5 bases). CDR1 and CDR2 (germline): LNHNV, YYDKDF (reference sequence). CDR3 length: 14 residues. Trimming stripped 3 bases from V and 5 bases from J, with 13 bases between. The CDR3 sequence: CATSREVATETQYF. The CDR3 coding sequence is TGTGCCACCAGCAGGGAGGTAGCAACTGAGACCCAGTACTTC.

This clonotype was picked up a small number of times. V usage is TRBV19 and J usage is TRBJ2-5, with D unclear. In germline, CDR1 is LNHDA, CDR2 SQIVND (reference sequence). The V and J ends lost 11 bases and 5 bases respectively, with 12 bases between them. The CDR3 contains 11 residues. The CDR3 reads CALTWSETQYF. The CDR3 coding sequence is TGTGCCCTAACGTGGTCGGAGACCCAGTACTTC. Full variable domain (missing parts from reference TRBV19 and TRBJ2-5): DGGITQSPKYLFRKEGQNVTLSCEQNLNHDAMYWYRQDPGQGLRLIYYSQIVNDFQKGDIAEGYSVSREKKESFPLTVTSAQKNPTAFYLCALTWSETQYFGPGTRLLVL.

In this sample, this clonotype turned up once. CDR3 coding DNA: TGTGCCAGCAGCCCCAAGTGGGGCAGCATTGAAGCTTTCTTT. Its protein product is CASSPKWGSIEAFF. The V gene is TRBV12-3 or TRBV12-4, the J gene TRBJ1-1; tentative D call: TRBD1 (5 bases). Trimming shortened V by 6 bases and J by 7 bases, and 18 bases separated the two germline ends. The CDR3 extends over 14 amino acids.